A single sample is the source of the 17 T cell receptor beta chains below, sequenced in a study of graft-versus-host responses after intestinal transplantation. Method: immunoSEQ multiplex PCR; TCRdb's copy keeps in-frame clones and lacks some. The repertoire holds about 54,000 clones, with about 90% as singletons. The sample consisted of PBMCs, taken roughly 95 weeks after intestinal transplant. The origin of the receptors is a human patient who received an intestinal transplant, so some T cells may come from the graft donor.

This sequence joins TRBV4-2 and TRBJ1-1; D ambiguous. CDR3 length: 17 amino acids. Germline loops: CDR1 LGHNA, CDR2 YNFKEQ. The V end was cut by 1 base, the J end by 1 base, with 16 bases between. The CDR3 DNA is TGTGCCAGCAGCCAAGCAAGCCTGACCTATGCGAACACTGAAGCTTTCTTT. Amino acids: CASSQASLTYANTEAFF.

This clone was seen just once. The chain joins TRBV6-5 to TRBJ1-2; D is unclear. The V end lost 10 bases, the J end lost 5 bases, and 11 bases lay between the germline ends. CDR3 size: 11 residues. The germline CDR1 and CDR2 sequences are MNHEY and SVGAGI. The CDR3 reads CAISGDYGYTF. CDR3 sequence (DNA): TGTGCCATATCCGGGGATTATGGCTACACCTTC.

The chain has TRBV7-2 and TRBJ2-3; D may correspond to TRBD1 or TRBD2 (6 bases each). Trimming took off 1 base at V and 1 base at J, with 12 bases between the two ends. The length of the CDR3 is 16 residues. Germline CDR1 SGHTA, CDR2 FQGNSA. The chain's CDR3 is CASSLGPGAGTDTQYF. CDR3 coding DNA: TGTGCCAGCAGCTTAGGGCCGGGGGCTGGCACAGATACGCAGTATTTT.

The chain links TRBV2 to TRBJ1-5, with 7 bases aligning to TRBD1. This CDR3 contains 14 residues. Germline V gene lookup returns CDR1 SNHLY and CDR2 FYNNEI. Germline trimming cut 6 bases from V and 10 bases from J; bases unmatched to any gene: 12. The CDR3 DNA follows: TGTGCCAGCAGCGCCGGGACAGCCTCCGTCCCCCAGCATTTT. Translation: CASSAGTASVPQHF.

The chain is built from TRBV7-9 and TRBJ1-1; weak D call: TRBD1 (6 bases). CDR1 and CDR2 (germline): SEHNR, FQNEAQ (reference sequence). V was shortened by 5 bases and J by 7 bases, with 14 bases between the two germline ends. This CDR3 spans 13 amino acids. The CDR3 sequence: CASSRMTRGEAFF. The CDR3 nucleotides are TGTGCCAGCAGCCGCATGACCAGGGGTGAAGCTTTCTTT.

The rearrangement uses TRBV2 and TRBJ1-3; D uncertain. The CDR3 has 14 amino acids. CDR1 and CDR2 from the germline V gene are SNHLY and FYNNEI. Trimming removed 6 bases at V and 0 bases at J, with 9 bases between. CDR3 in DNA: TGTGCCAGCAGGTTTGGCTCCTCTGGAAACACCATATATTTT. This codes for CASRFGSSGNTIYF.

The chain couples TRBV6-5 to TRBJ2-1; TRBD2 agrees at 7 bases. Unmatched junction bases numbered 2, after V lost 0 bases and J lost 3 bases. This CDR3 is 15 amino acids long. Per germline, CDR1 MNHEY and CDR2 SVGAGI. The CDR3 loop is CASSYSRGVYNEQFF. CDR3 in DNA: TGTGCCAGCAGTTACTCACGGGGGGTCTACAATGAGCAGTTCTTC.

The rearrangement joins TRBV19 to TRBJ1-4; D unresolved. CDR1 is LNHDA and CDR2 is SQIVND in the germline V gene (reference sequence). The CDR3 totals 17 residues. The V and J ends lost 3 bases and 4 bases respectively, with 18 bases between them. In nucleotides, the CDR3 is TGTGCCAGTAGTATTATGGGGATTACCCCCTATAATGAAAAACTGTTTTTT. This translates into CASSIMGITPYNEKLFF.

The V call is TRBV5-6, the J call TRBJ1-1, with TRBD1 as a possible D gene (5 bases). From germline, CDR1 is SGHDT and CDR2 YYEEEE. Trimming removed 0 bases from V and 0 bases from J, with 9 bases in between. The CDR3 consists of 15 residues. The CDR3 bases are TGTGCCAGCAGCTTGGAGAGGGGAATGAACACTGAAGCTTTCTTT. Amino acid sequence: CASSLERGMNTEAFF.

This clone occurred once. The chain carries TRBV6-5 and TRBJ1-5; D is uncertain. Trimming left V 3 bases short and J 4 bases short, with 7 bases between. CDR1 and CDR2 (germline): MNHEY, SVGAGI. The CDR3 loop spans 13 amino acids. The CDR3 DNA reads TGTGCCAGCAGTTATAACGGAAATCAGCCCCAGCATTTT. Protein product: CASSYNGNQPQHF.

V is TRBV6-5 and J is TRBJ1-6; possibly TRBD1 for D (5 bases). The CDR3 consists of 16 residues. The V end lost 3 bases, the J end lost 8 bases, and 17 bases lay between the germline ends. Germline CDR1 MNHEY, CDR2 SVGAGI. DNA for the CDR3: TGTGCCAGCAGTTATTCTCCGGGACGGAGTTATTCACCCCTCCACTTT. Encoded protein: CASSYSPGRSYSPLHF.

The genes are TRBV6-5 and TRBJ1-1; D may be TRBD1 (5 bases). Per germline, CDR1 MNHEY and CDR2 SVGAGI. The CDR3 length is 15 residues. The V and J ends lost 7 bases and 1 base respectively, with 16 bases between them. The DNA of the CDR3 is TGTGCCAGCATCTTTATCGGGGGTAGGAACACTGAAGCTTTCTTT. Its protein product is CASIFIGGRNTEAFF.

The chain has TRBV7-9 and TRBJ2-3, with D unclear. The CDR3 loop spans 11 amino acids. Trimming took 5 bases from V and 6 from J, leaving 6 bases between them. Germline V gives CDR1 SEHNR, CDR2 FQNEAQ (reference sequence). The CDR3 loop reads CASSIRDTQYF. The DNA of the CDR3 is TGTGCCAGCAGCATCAGGGATACGCAGTATTTT. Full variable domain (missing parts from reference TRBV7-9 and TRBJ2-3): DTGVSQNPRHKITKRGQNVTFRCDPISEHNRLYWYRQTLGQGPEFLTYFQNEAQLEKSRLLSDRFSAERPKGSFSTLEIQRTEQGDSAMYLCASSIRDTQYFGPGTRLTVL.

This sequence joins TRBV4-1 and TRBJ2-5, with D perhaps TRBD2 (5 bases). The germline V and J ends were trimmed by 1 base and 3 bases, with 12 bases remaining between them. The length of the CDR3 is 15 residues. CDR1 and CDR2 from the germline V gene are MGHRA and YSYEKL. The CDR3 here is CASSQGGLSKETQYF. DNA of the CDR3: TGCGCCAGCAGCCAAGGCGGACTTTCTAAAGAGACCCAGTACTTC.

CDR3 sequence reads: CASSPTPHRETQYF. DNA for the CDR3: TGTGCCAGCAGCCCGACTCCTCACCGAGAGACCCAGTACTTC. The chain recombines TRBV11-2 with TRBJ2-5; D gene uncertain. The CDR3 runs to 14 residues. The ends were cut back, 5 bases at V and 4 bases at J, with 14 bases in the middle. Germline CDR1 SGHAT, CDR2 FQNNGV. Using reference TRBV11-2 and TRBJ2-5 for the parts outside the CDR3, the full variable domain is EAGVAQSPRYKIIEKRQSVAFWCNPISGHATLYWYQQILGQGPKLLIQFQNNGVVDDSQLPKDRFSAERLKGVDSTLKIQPAKLEDSAVYLCASSPTPHRETQYFGPGTRLLVL.

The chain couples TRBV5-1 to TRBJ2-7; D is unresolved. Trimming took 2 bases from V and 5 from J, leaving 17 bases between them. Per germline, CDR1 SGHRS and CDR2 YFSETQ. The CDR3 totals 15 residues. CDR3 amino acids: CASSFVFGLVNEQYF. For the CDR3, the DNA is TGCGCCAGCAGCTTTGTTTTCGGGCTTGTGAACGAGCAGTACTTC.

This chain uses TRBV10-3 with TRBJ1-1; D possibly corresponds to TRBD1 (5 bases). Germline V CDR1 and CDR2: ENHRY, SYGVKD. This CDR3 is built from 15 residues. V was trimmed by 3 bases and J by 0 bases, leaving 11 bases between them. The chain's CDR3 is CAISDRTTMNTEAFF. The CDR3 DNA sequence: TGTGCCATCAGTGACAGGACAACGATGAACACTGAAGCTTTCTTT.